The 25 T cell receptor beta chains presented below share a single source sample, sequenced in a study of OX40 agonist ivuxolimab in advanced cancers. The repertoire was sequenced with immunoSEQ multiplex PCR; TCRdb's copy has only in-frame clones and lacks some. This repertoire shows roughly 58,000 clones, about 83% found once; its top ten account for around 0.78%. The sequencing here drew on CD4+ or CD8+ T cells sorted from blood, taken in a trial of the OX40 agonist ivuxolimab. All receptors come from an adult with an advanced solid tumor such as melanoma, head and neck, liver or kidney cancer.

This chain links TRBV29-1 with TRBJ2-1; 14 nucleotides match TRBD2. The CDR3 totals 15 residues. In germline, CDR1 is SQVTM, CDR2 ANQGSEA. After removal of 6 bases from V and 10 bases from J, the junction contained 11 bases not matched to a gene. The CDR3 spells CSVKMRGLAGGEQFF. CDR3 bases: TGCAGCGTGAAGATGCGCGGACTAGCGGGGGGAGAGCAGTTCTTC.

The chain uses TRBV19 and TRBJ1-3; the D gene is possibly TRBD1 (6 bases). The CDR3 sequence is 14 residues long. V was trimmed by 5 bases and J by 3 bases, leaving 11 bases between them. CDR1 is LNHDA and CDR2 is SQIVND in the germline V gene (reference sequence). The CDR3 region is CASSPRQVGNTIYF. The CDR3 DNA follows: TGTGCCAGTAGTCCGAGACAGGTTGGAAACACCATATATTTT.

The chain recombines TRBV9 with TRBJ1-3; 8 nucleotides match TRBD1. V lost 4 bases, J lost 1 base, and 10 bases stayed unmatched. The germline gives CDR1 SGDLS, CDR2 YYNGEE. The CDR3 runs to 17 residues. In nucleotides, the CDR3 is TGTGCCAGCAGCCCCCAGGGACAGGCGATGTCTGGAAACACCATATATTTT. Translating gives CASSPQGQAMSGNTIYF.

The V gene is TRBV6-1, the J gene TRBJ2-2; a weak D match, TRBD1 (5 bases). CDR3 length equals 13 residues. The V gene's germline CDR1 is MNHNS and CDR2 SASEGT. The V end lost 6 bases, the J end lost 3 bases, and 8 bases lay between the germline ends. The CDR3 DNA is TGTGCCAGCAGGCAACAGGACACCGGGGAGCTGTTTTTT. Protein sequence: CASRQQDTGELFF.

This clone is a singleton in its sample. The chain couples TRBV9 to TRBJ2-6; D gene unclear. Germline values: CDR1 SGDLS, CDR2 YYNGEE. This CDR3 region has 16 residues. Between the trimmed V and J ends, which lost 4 bases and 2 bases, there was a span of 13 bases. CDR3 in amino acids: CASSPRGSTGANVLTF. The CDR3 DNA follows: TGTGCCAGCAGCCCCCGTGGATCTACTGGGGCCAACGTCCTGACTTTC.

The chain joins TRBV9 to TRBJ1-2; D remains unclear. V lost 4 bases and J lost 4, with 14 bases in between. This CDR3 comprises 14 residues. The V gene's germline CDR1 is SGDLS and CDR2 YYNGEE. The CDR3 loop is CASSPPDGLYGYTF. The CDR3 DNA is TGTGCCAGCAGCCCACCGGACGGACTCTATGGCTACACCTTC.

The sample holds one count of this clone. The J gene is TRBJ2-1, the V gene TRBV7-3; D is possibly TRBD2 (5 bases). Germline V CDR1 and CDR2: SGHTA, FQGTGA. The length of the CDR3 is 14 residues. V was shortened by 2 bases and J by 10 bases, with 15 bases between the two germline ends. CDR3 nucleotide sequence: TGTGCCAGCAGCTTAGGTCGGGGTTTCGTCGAGCAGTTCTTC. It codes for CASSLGRGFVEQFF. Supplemented by reference TRBV7-3 and TRBJ2-1, the full variable domain reads GAGVSQTPSNKVTEKGKYVELRCDPISGHTALYWYRQSLGQGPEFLIYFQGTGAADDSGLPNDRFFAVRPEGSVSTLKIQRTERGDSAVYLCASSLGRGFVEQFFGPGTRLTVL.

V and J are TRBV29-1 and TRBJ2-3; D is undetermined. This CDR3 has 13 residues. Per germline, CDR1 SQVTM and CDR2 ANQGSEA. The germline V and J ends were trimmed by 3 bases and 2 bases, with 9 bases remaining between them. CDR3 nucleotides: TGCAGCGTTGAGGGGATTTACACAGATACGCAGTATTTT. Translated, it gives CSVEGIYTDTQYF.

V usage is TRBV5-1 and J usage is TRBJ2-7; TRBD1 matches 8 bases. CDR3 size: 14 residues. The V gene's germline CDR1 is SGHRS and CDR2 YFSETQ. V lost 4 bases to trimming and J lost 3 bases; unmatched junction nucleotides: 6. CDR3 in amino acids: CASSPRTGYYEQYF. The CDR3 coding sequence is TGCGCCAGCAGCCCGAGGACAGGGTACTACGAGCAGTACTTC.

This chain connects TRBV28 to TRBJ2-5; a possible D gene is TRBD1 (5 bases). The ends were cut back, 3 bases at V and 1 base at J, with 12 bases in the middle. Germline V gives CDR1 MDHEN, CDR2 SYDVKM. The CDR3 length is 15 residues. CDR3 coding DNA: TGTGCCAGCAGTTTTGGGGCAGGGCCCCAAGAGACCCAGTACTTC. Its protein is CASSFGAGPQETQYF.

This chain uses TRBV18 with TRBJ2-1, with D hard to call. The germline CDR1 and CDR2 sequences are KGHSH and LQKENI. CDR3 length equals 14 residues. V dropped 0 bases and J dropped 6 bases, with 9 bases sitting between them. The CDR3 here is CASSPPTLRNEQFF. In DNA form, the CDR3 reads TGTGCCAGCTCACCACCGACGCTACGCAATGAGCAGTTCTTC.

This sequence joins TRBV11-1 and TRBJ2-5; the D gene is possibly TRBD1 (6 bases). CDR1 is SGHAT, CDR2 FQDESV, per germline (reference sequence). The CDR3 sequence is 14 residues long. V lost 5 bases, J lost 0 bases, and 10 bases lay in between. The CDR3 loop reads CASSRDTYQETQYF. As DNA, the CDR3 is TGTGCCAGCAGCCGGGACACGTACCAAGAGACCCAGTACTTC. Based on the CDR3 plus reference TRBV11-1 and TRBJ2-5, the full variable domain is EAEVAQSPRYKITEKSQAVAFWCDPISGHATLYWYRQILGQGPELLVQFQDESVVDDSQLPKDRFSAERLKGVDSTLKIQPAELGDSAMYLCASSRDTYQETQYFGPGTRLLVL.

This sequence joins TRBV6-5 and TRBJ2-3; D gene ambiguous. This CDR3 region has 15 residues. Trimming took off 7 bases at V and 3 bases at J, with 17 bases between the two ends. Germline CDR1 and CDR2: MNHEY and SVGAGI. This CDR3 reads CASKLGSLLTDTQYF. DNA for the CDR3: TGTGCCAGCAAGTTGGGTTCTCTTTTGACAGATACGCAGTATTTT.

The table lists this clone with a count of one. The rearrangement links TRBV29-1 to TRBJ2-2, with TRBD2 as a possible D gene (5 bases). Per the germline V gene, CDR1 is SQVTM and CDR2 is ANQGSEA. The CDR3 is made up of 11 amino acids. The V end was cut by 5 bases, the J end by 6 bases, with 7 bases between. CDR3 residues: CSVWRAGELFF. In DNA, the CDR3 is TGCAGCGTTTGGCGGGCCGGGGAGCTGTTTTTT.

This rearrangement joins TRBV7-2 to TRBJ1-1, with 7 nucleotides matching TRBD1. Germline V gives CDR1 SGHTA, CDR2 FQGNSA. This CDR3 is built from 17 residues. J was trimmed by 1 base and V by 6 bases; bases with no gene match: 14. CDR3 sequence: CASSSTVRGTANTEAFF. Here the CDR3 DNA reads TGTGCCAGCAGTTCCACAGTACGGGGGACAGCGAACACTGAAGCTTTCTTT. Full variable domain (remainder filled in from reference TRBV7-2 and TRBJ1-1): GAGVSQSPSNKVTEKGKDVELRCDPISGHTALYWYRQSLGQGLEFLIYFQGNSAPDKSGLPSDRFSAERTGGSVSTLTIQRTQQEDSAVYLCASSSTVRGTANTEAFFGQGTRLTVV.

The V gene is TRBV11-2, the J gene TRBJ1-1; TRBD1 aligns across 12 bases. The CDR3 sequence is 14 residues long. J gave up 11 bases and V 4 bases, and 8 bases lay outside the gene matches. Per germline, CDR1 SGHAT and CDR2 FQNNGV. CDR3 sequence reads: CASSSPGQGARAFF. In nucleotides, the CDR3 is TGTGCCAGCAGCTCCCCGGGACAGGGGGCGCGGGCTTTCTTT.

The V call is TRBV11-2, the J call TRBJ2-5, with a weak D call TRBD2 (6 bases). V lost 6 bases to trimming and J lost 5 bases, with 10 bases between them. Germline V CDR1 and CDR2: SGHAT, FQNNGV. This CDR3 region has 12 residues. The CDR3 DNA is TGTGCCAGCAGGGGCGGAGGGGAGACCCAGTACTTC. Protein product: CASRGGGETQYF.

This clone was seen more than once but under ten times. The V gene is TRBV2, the J gene TRBJ2-5; perhaps D is TRBD1 or TRBD2 (5 bases each). V was clipped by 6 bases and J by 1 base, with 12 bases between them. This CDR3 has 14 amino acids. Germline V gene data show CDR1 as SNHLY and CDR2 as FYNNEI. CDR3 sequence (DNA): TGTGCCAGCAGCCCCGGGACGGTCCAAGAGACCCAGTACTTC. Translation gives CASSPGTVQETQYF.

The chain uses TRBV5-1 and TRBJ2-1; 8 bases fit TRBD1. The germline CDR1 and CDR2 sequences are SGHRS and YFSETQ. CDR3 length: 15 residues. Germline trimming cut 1 base from V and 6 bases from J; bases unmatched to any gene: 6. Here the CDR3 DNA reads TGCGCCAGCAGCTTGTCAACAGGGGGGTTCAATGAGCAGTTCTTC. As protein: CASSLSTGGFNEQFF.

The sample holds one count of this clone. The V gene is TRBV5-6, the J gene TRBJ2-7; 7 bases agree with TRBD2. The V gene end was trimmed by 4 bases and the J gene end by 0 bases; junction bases not matched to a gene: 7. Germline-derived CDR1 and CDR2 are SGHDT and YYEEEE. This CDR3 spans 15 amino acids. Written as DNA, the CDR3 is TGTGCCAGCAGCCGCGGGAGAGGGAGCTCCTACGAGCAGTACTTC. As protein: CASSRGRGSSYEQYF.

A note on this clone: The junction departs from germline at one end; a sequencing error may be responsible. This chain uses TRBV20-1 with TRBJ2-1; D possibly uses TRBD1 or TRBD2 (5 bases each). The germline gives CDR1 DFQATT, CDR2 SNEGSKA (reference sequence). The CDR3 runs 10 residues. In DNA, the CDR3 is TGCAGTGCGAGAGGGGCTGAGCAGTTCTTC. Residues: CSARGAEQFF.

This rearrangement joins TRBV7-2 to TRBJ2-5; D is possibly TRBD2 (9 bases). CDR1 and CDR2 (germline): SGHTA, FQGNSA. V was pared by 1 base and J by 13 bases, with 16 bases between. This CDR3 spans 13 amino acids. The CDR3 sequence: CASSLGLAGQAYF. In DNA form, the CDR3 reads TGTGCCAGCAGCTTAGGGCTAGCGGGACAGGCGTACTTC.

The chain carries TRBV28 and TRBJ2-5; D is possibly TRBD2 (6 bases). This CDR3 comprises 15 residues. The V gene lost 6 bases and the J gene lost 5 bases, with 19 bases spanning the gap. Germline-derived CDR1 and CDR2 are MDHEN and SYDVKM. The CDR3 DNA reads TGTGCCAGCAGCCCCTCGGGGGTCCTTGGGGAGACCCAGTACTTC. Residues: CASSPSGVLGETQYF.

In this sample, this clone turned up once. This chain links TRBV28 with TRBJ1-5; 9 positions agree with TRBD1. CDR1 and CDR2 from the germline V gene are MDHEN and SYDVKM. The ends lost 6 bases at V and 5 bases at J; junction bases unmatched: 14. The CDR3 is made up of 17 amino acids. The CDR3 region has the DNA TGTGCCAGCAGCCCTTACGGTCCGGGACAGGGACATCAGCCCCAGCATTTT. Its translation is CASSPYGPGQGHQPQHF.

V and J are TRBV11-1 and TRBJ1-1, with no clear D. The CDR3 covers 14 residues. Germline V gene sequence: CDR1 SGHAT, CDR2 FQDESV (reference sequence). Trimming pared 5 bases from V and 1 base from J, leaving 11 bases between. CDR3 amino acids: CASSLSDTNTEAFF. CDR3 DNA sequence: TGTGCCAGCAGCCTTTCTGATACGAACACTGAAGCTTTCTTT.